This T cell receptor (beta chain) was identified during a study of T cell repertoires in aging, cancer and after chemotherapy. Rearranged V-D-J TRB sequences were amplified with a mixed TRB-A/B primer pool. TCRdb reanalysed the multiplex PCR reads using MiXCR and keeps one entry per CDR3 protein. The sample includes 4,000 to 4,500 distinct CDR3 sequences, about 40% of them seen just once. Trimming took 4 bases from V and 6 from J, leaving 19 bases between them. CDR1 LNHDA and CDR2 SQIVND come from the germline V gene (reference sequence). The length of the CDR3 is 16 residues. The template was genomic DNA from peripheral blood, not RNA.

This sequence joins TRBV19 and TRBJ1-5; D is unclear. This sequence was found in a human donor with a solid tumor. Sequences were obtained from blood. CDR3 sequence (DNA): TGTGCCAGTAGTACCCCATGGGGAGAACGTCGTCAGCCCCAGCATTTT. This gives the protein CASSTPWGERRQPQHF.